Listed here are 10 T cell receptor beta chains from one sample, sequenced in a study of metastatic and nonmetastatic thyroid tumors. Using MiXCR, TCRdb re-called clones from the PCR reads. The sample holds about 33,000 clones, 11% seen once. Treatment of any kind had been given to no patient before thyroid surgery. The sequencing input was blood. All receptors derive from a female donor with papillary thyroid cancer or a benign thyroid nodule (not recorded which). Some clones in this sample may be carry-over from other donors' samples.

In this sample, this clone turned up a few times. V usage is TRBV28 and J usage is TRBJ2-7; D gene uncertain. Trimming shortened V by 4 bases and J by 3 bases, and 7 bases separated the two germline ends. Per germline, CDR1 MDHEN and CDR2 SYDVKM. The CDR3 extends over 12 amino acids. CDR3 loop: CASSSHGYEQYF. In nucleotides, the CDR3 is TGTGCCAGCAGTTCGCATGGCTACGAGCAGTACTTC.

The genes are TRBV2 and TRBJ1-2, with 9 bases matching TRBD1. In germline, CDR1 is SNHLY, CDR2 FYNNEI. The CDR3 is made up of 14 amino acids. Losses at the gene ends were 4 bases for V and 8 bases for J; bases not matched to a gene: 8. CDR3 nucleotide sequence: TGTGCCAGCAGTGTATCGGGACAGGGTATCGGCTACACCTTC. Translating it yields CASSVSGQGIGYTF. The complete variable domain, with remaining parts taken from reference TRBV2 and TRBJ1-2, reads EPEVTQTPSHQVTQMGQEVILRCVPISNHLYFYWYRQILGQKVEFLVSFYNNEISEKSEIFDDQFSVERPDGSNFTLKIRSTKLEDSAMYFCASSVSGQGIGYTFGSGTRLTVV.

There are a few counts of this clone. The V gene is TRBV5-1, the J gene TRBJ2-2, with D tentatively TRBD1 (5 bases). V gave up 9 bases and J gave up 8 bases, with 20 bases separating them. The CDR3 runs 14 residues. The V gene's germline CDR1 is SGHRS and CDR2 YFSETQ. The CDR3 DNA follows: TGCGCCAACAGTTTGCAGGGCGTGAGAGGGGAGCTGTTTTTT. As protein: CANSLQGVRGELFF.

This clone was counted ten times or more. The J gene is TRBJ2-3, the V gene TRBV5-1, with D perhaps TRBD2 (6 bases). V lost 3 bases to trimming and J lost 0 bases, with 17 bases between them. The CDR3 has 17 residues. Germline lookup yields CDR1 SGHRS and CDR2 YFSETQ. DNA for the CDR3: TGCGCCAGCAGCTCGCTTGTCGCCGGAGGGAGCACAGATACGCAGTATTTT. Residues: CASSSLVAGGSTDTQYF.

J is TRBJ1-5 and V is TRBV6-2 or TRBV6-3, with D possibly TRBD1 on 5 matching bases. With 0 bases removed from V and 7 bases from J, the gap between germline ends came to 19 bases. The CDR3 is 17 amino acids. Germline CDR1 reads MNHEY; CDR2 reads SVGEGT. The CDR3 DNA reads TGTGCCAGCAGTTACTCTACAATACAGGAACCCTGGCAGCCCCAGCATTTT. It is translated as CASSYSTIQEPWQPQHF.

The chain employs TRBV7-6 and TRBJ2-7; D is perhaps TRBD2 (5 bases). The germline V gene has CDR1 SGHVS and CDR2 FNYEAQ. V was shortened by 1 base and J by 5 bases, with 12 bases between the two germline ends. This CDR3 has 14 amino acids. In DNA, the CDR3 is TGTGCCAGCAGCTTAGATCTCGGAGGAAACGAGCAGTACTTC. It is translated as CASSLDLGGNEQYF.

This clone was seen a few times. This chain links TRBV7-9 with TRBJ1-2; 7 nucleotides line up with TRBD1. The CDR3 spans 14 residues. Germline values: CDR1 SEHNR, CDR2 FQNEAQ (reference sequence). The J segment lost 5 bases and the V segment lost 5 bases, leaving 8 bases of the junction unmatched. Written as DNA, the CDR3 is TGTGCCAGCAGCCCCCGACAGGGACCTTATGGCTACACCTTC. It translates to CASSPRQGPYGYTF.

This clone has a count of ten or more. J is TRBJ1-3 and V is TRBV11-2, with D possibly matching TRBD1 (6 bases). Germline loops: CDR1 SGHAT, CDR2 FQNNGV. This CDR3 region has 16 residues. V lost 4 bases to trimming and J lost 1 base, with 14 bases between them. The CDR3 DNA follows: TGTGCCAGCAGCTCCCTCGGACAGAGATCTGGAAACACCATATATTTT. Its protein product is CASSSLGQRSGNTIYF.

This clone was counted ten times or more. This chain uses TRBV20-1 with TRBJ1-1, with D possibly being TRBD1 (5 bases). Germline loops: CDR1 DFQATT, CDR2 SNEGSKA (reference sequence). This CDR3 has 11 amino acids. V was shortened by 5 bases and J by 10 bases, with 14 bases between the two germline ends. The CDR3 region has the DNA TGCAGTGCTCCCGCAGGGAGAGGAGCTTTCTTT. Amino acids: CSAPAGRGAFF.

This clone was seen a few times. At one end, the junction sequence differs from germline, possibly due to a read error. V is TRBV28 and J is TRBJ2-4; 8 nucleotides align to TRBD1. This CDR3 is 12 amino acids long. Germline CDR1 reads MDHEN; CDR2 reads SYDVKM. CDR3: CASSSGRTGLNF. CDR3 DNA: TGTGCCAGCAGTTCCGGTCGGACAGGGCTCAACTTC.